This passage covers 25 T cell receptor beta chains from one sample sequenced in a study of human T cells and chemical hapten exposure. Individual cDNA molecules each carried unique molecular identifiers attached by the library. TCRdb ran MiXCR on the reads and lists one entry per CDR3 protein. The sample holds about 940 distinct CDR3 sequences, roughly 50% seen once. Treatment of the sample: therapeutic diphenylcyclopropenone sensitization with weekly scalp DPC. The sequences come from whole blood, collected before DPC sensitization or 2, 6, or about 24 weeks after (not recorded which). The source is an adult with alopecia areata. Some clones in this sample may be carry-over from other donors' samples. This table probably holds off-target reads from a library built for another chain.

The V call is TRBV24-1, the J call TRBJ2-1, with TRBD2 identical over 14 bases. CDR3 size: 14 residues. Trimming cost V 9 bases and J 9 bases; bases outside gene matches: 6. The germline CDR1 and CDR2 sequences are KGHDR and SFDVKD. Written as DNA, the CDR3 is TGTGCCACCCAGGGACTAGCGGGAGCGGGTGAGCAGTTCTTC. As protein: CATQGLAGAGEQFF.

The rearrangement links TRBV7-6 to TRBJ2-2, with D unclear. The V and J ends lost 5 bases and 8 bases respectively, with 12 bases between them. Germline V lookup: CDR1 SGHVS, CDR2 FNYEAQ. This CDR3 comprises 13 residues. CDR3 nucleotides: TGTGCCAGCAGCCGTAGGGCCGGAGGGGAGCTGTTTTTT. Translated, it gives CASSRRAGGELFF.

The chain links TRBV30 to TRBJ2-5; D tentatively reads TRBD1 or TRBD2 (5 bases each). CDR1 is GTSNPN, CDR2 SVGIG, per germline (reference sequence). This CDR3 spans 15 amino acids. V was trimmed by 2 bases and J by 1 base, leaving 14 bases between them. CDR3 region: CAWSPTGGLQETQYF. For the CDR3, the DNA is TGTGCCTGGAGTCCTACAGGAGGTCTCCAAGAGACCCAGTACTTC.

The rearrangement uses TRBV29-1 and TRBJ2-2; D is uncertain. The V gene lost 5 bases and the J gene lost 3 bases, with 4 bases spanning the gap. This CDR3 spans 11 amino acids. Germline-derived CDR1 and CDR2 are SQVTM and ANQGSEA. CDR3 sequence (DNA): TGCAGCGTTCACTACACCGGGGAGCTGTTTTTT. As protein: CSVHYTGELFF.

This rearrangement joins TRBV18 to TRBJ2-6, with no clear D. V was clipped by 6 bases and J by 4 bases, with 10 bases between them. The CDR3 has 14 amino acids. Germline CDR1 is KGHSH and CDR2 is LQKENI. The CDR3 is CASSLLEGANVLTF. In nucleotides, the CDR3 is TGTGCCAGCTCGCTACTTGAGGGGGCCAACGTCCTGACTTTC.

Only a few counts were recorded for this clonotype. CDR3 in DNA: TGTGCCAGCAGCCAAGGGGACCACCCCGAGCAGTACTTC. Encoded protein: CASSQGDHPEQYF. The rearrangement uses TRBV7-9 and TRBJ2-7; D tentatively reads TRBD1 or TRBD2 (5 bases each). This CDR3 comprises 13 residues. In germline, CDR1 is SEHNR, CDR2 FQNEAQ (reference sequence). V dropped 5 bases and J dropped 6 bases, with 14 bases sitting between them.

The chain combines TRBV12-3 or TRBV12-4 with TRBJ1-1; a possible D gene is TRBD1 (5 bases). This CDR3 comprises 14 residues. With 3 bases removed from V and 10 bases from J, the gap between germline ends came to 18 bases. This CDR3 is CASSFQDRYGGAFF. The CDR3 bases are TGTGCCAGCAGTTTTCAGGACCGCTATGGGGGAGCTTTCTTT.

CDR3: CASSFKRTYEQYF. Here the CDR3 DNA reads TGTGCCAGCAGTTTCAAGCGTACCTACGAGCAGTACTTC. The chain links TRBV12-3 or TRBV12-4 to TRBJ2-7; D not resolved. Trimming cost V 3 bases and J 2 bases, with 8 bases left between them. The CDR3 runs to 13 residues.

This clonotype has a handful of counts. The chain employs TRBV6-6 and TRBJ1-5; 7 nucleotides line up with TRBD1. Trimming at V came to 8 bases and at J to 2 bases, leaving 3 bases not matched to a gene. The V gene's germline CDR1 is MNHNY and CDR2 SVGAGI (reference sequence). This CDR3 comprises 13 residues. CDR3 bases: TGTGCCAGCCGTACAGGGGGCAATCAGCCCCAGCATTTT. Translated: CASRTGGNQPQHF.

The chain links TRBV15 to TRBJ2-5; no clear D gene. Germline CDR1 and CDR2: LNHNV and YYDKDF (reference sequence). With 0 bases removed from V and 7 bases from J, the gap between germline ends came to 18 bases. The CDR3 totals 16 residues. The CDR3 reads CATSRDLTTTVGTQYF. Here the CDR3 DNA reads TGTGCCACCAGCAGAGATCTGACCACAACCGTAGGGACCCAGTACTTC.

To note about this clonotype: The junction differs from germline at one of its ends, possibly a read error. This chain links TRBV5-6 with TRBJ1-1; D gene uncertain. In germline, CDR1 is SGHDT, CDR2 YYEEEE. The CDR3 is 14 residues long. CDR3: CASGLRVMNTEAFF. The CDR3 DNA follows: TGTGCCAGCGGCTTAAGAGTTATGAACACTGAAGCTTTCTTT.

The table lists this clonotype with a few counts. The gene calls are TRBV11-2 and TRBJ1-2; D perhaps matches TRBD1 (5 bases). This CDR3 spans 14 amino acids. The germline V and J ends were trimmed by 3 bases and 4 bases, with 12 bases remaining between them. Germline CDR1 and CDR2: SGHAT and FQNNGV. The CDR3 region has the DNA TGTGCCAGCAGCTTTGCCGGGACCCTCTATGGCTACACCTTC. Translation: CASSFAGTLYGYTF.

The V gene is TRBV29-1, the J gene TRBJ2-7, with D tentatively TRBD1 (6 bases). Per germline, CDR1 SQVTM and CDR2 ANQGSEA. The V gene lost 7 bases and the J gene lost 5 bases, with 12 bases spanning the gap. The CDR3 runs to 11 residues. The CDR3: CSANRENEQYF. CDR3 nucleotides: TGCAGCGCCAACAGGGAAAACGAGCAGTACTTC.

The table lists this clonotype with a few counts. V is TRBV28 and J is TRBJ1-1; D is possibly TRBD1 (5 bases). The V end lost 3 bases, the J end lost 4 bases, and 12 bases lay between the germline ends. Germline CDR1 reads MDHEN; CDR2 reads SYDVKM. This CDR3 is built from 14 residues. As DNA, the CDR3 is TGTGCCAGCAGTTTTGCGGGGCGGATCACTGAAGCTTTCTTT. Translated, it gives CASSFAGRITEAFF.

Here the CDR3 reads CASSVGPTDTQYF. The CDR3 DNA follows: TGTGCCAGCAGCGTCGGCCCCACAGATACGCAGTATTTT. The genes are TRBV5-4 and TRBJ2-3; no firm D call. CDR3 length: 13 residues. Trimming pared 4 bases from V and 2 bases from J, leaving 8 bases between. Germline loops: CDR1 SGHNT, CDR2 YYREEE (reference sequence).

This clonotype was seen just once. This rearrangement joins TRBV7-2 to TRBJ2-3; 7 positions match TRBD2. Germline V gene sequence: CDR1 SGHTA, CDR2 FQGNSA. The CDR3 is made up of 14 amino acids. With V trimmed by 7 bases and J by 1 base, 5 bases remained unmatched. The CDR3 DNA is TGTGCCAGCATCCGGGGGGACCGCACAGATACGCAGTATTTT. It encodes CASIRGDRTDTQYF.

The J gene is TRBJ2-1, the V gene TRBV6-6; D call uncertain. Germline CDR1 and CDR2: MNHNY and SVGAGI (reference sequence). V was shortened by 5 bases and J by 4 bases, with 6 bases between the two germline ends. CDR3 length: 12 amino acids. CDR3 nucleotide sequence: TGTGCCAGCAGTCGCCCTTACAATGAGCAGTTCTTC. As protein: CASSRPYNEQFF.

The chain is built from TRBV9 and TRBJ2-3, with D perhaps TRBD2 (6 bases). Germline assignment: CDR1 SGDLS and CDR2 YYNGEE. The CDR3 length is 14 residues. Trimming removed 5 bases from V and 11 bases from J, with 21 bases in between. In DNA form, the CDR3 reads TGTGCCAGCAGTAGGCGGGGCCCGCCCAGCGAGCAGTATTTT. Encoded protein: CASSRRGPPSEQYF.

V is TRBV24-1 and J is TRBJ2-3, with 10 bases aligning to TRBD2. The CDR3 spans 14 residues. V was clipped by 12 bases and J by 4 bases; unmatched bases: 9. Germline-derived CDR1 and CDR2 are KGHDR and SFDVKD. The CDR3 sequence is CAAASGSGADTQYF. In nucleotides, the CDR3 is TGTGCCGCGGCTAGCGGGAGCGGTGCAGATACGCAGTATTTT.

This clonotype was counted a few times. J is TRBJ1-1 and V is TRBV12-3 or TRBV12-4, with D perhaps matching TRBD1 (5 bases). CDR3 length: 16 residues. Deletions cut 3 bases from V and 1 base from J, with 15 bases between. The DNA for the CDR3 is TGTGCCAGCAGTTTCGATAGACAGAGCTCGAACACTGAAGCTTTCTTT. This gives the protein CASSFDRQSSNTEAFF.

The rearrangement links TRBV30 to TRBJ1-1, with a tentative D call TRBD1 (5 bases). The CDR3 is 10 residues long. The germline gives CDR1 GTSNPN, CDR2 SVGIG (reference sequence). The V end was cut by 7 bases, the J end by 4 bases, with 7 bases between. CDR3 bases: TGTGCCTCCGGGGCCACTGAAGCTTTCTTT. The encoded protein is CASGATEAFF.

V gene TRBV12-3 or TRBV12-4 combines with J gene TRBJ2-5; TRBD1 aligns across 9 bases. V was clipped by 6 bases and J by 2 bases; unmatched bases: 4. The CDR3 has 14 residues. The CDR3 DNA reads as TGTGCCAGCAGCACCGGGACAGGGCAAGAGACCCAGTACTTC. Protein: CASSTGTGQETQYF.

The J gene is TRBJ2-2, the V gene TRBV19; D is unclear. The V gene's germline CDR1 is LNHDA and CDR2 SQIVND (reference sequence). Trimming removed 5 bases from V and 0 bases from J, with 7 bases in between. The CDR3 loop spans 14 amino acids. The CDR3 protein is CASSARTNTGELFF. The CDR3 DNA reads TGTGCCAGTAGTGCCCGGACGAACACCGGGGAGCTGTTTTTT.

This chain uses TRBV7-3 with TRBJ2-3; D is unclear. Germline V CDR1 and CDR2: SGHTA, FQGTGA. Trimming shortened V by 1 base and J by 4 bases, and 9 bases separated the two germline ends. The CDR3 consists of 14 residues. The CDR3 region has the DNA TGTGCCAGCAGCTTAATTGCTGGGGCAGATACGCAGTATTTT. This sequence encodes CASSLIAGADTQYF.

The genes are TRBV29-1 and TRBJ2-5; D is unclear. From germline, CDR1 is SQVTM and CDR2 ANQGSEA. The V end was cut by 1 base, the J end by 0 bases, with 6 bases between. The CDR3 spans 13 residues. In DNA, the CDR3 is TGCAGCGTTGAAGGAAGGAACCAAGAGACCCAGTACTTC. Translating gives CSVEGRNQETQYF. The variable domain in full, completed from reference TRBV29-1 and TRBJ2-5, reads SAVISQKPSRDICQRGTSLTIQCQVDSQVTMMFWYRQQPGQSLTLIATANQGSEATYESGFVIDKFPISRPNLTFSTLTVSNMSPEDSSIYLCSVEGRNQETQYFGPGTRLLVL.